The clone carrying this T cell receptor (beta chain) was picked up many times. Its antigen remains unidentified. CDR1 and CDR2 (germline): SGHAT, FQNNGV. The CDR3 is 16 amino acids. With 5 bases clipped from V and 2 bases from J, the junction kept 8 bases outside the gene matches. This sample was taken from a study of Graves' ophthalmopathy and Graves' hyperthyroidism. Regarding the study as a whole: Sensitivity of roughly 88% and specificity of around 80% were achieved when a 13-signature model separated ophthalmopathy from stable hyperthyroidism.

Beta-chain TCR CDR3 regions were amplified from RNA transcripts. Second-round multiplex PCR followed a first-round RT-PCR using HTBI primers. In TCRdb, the multiplex PCR reads were re-called with MiXCR into one record per CDR3 protein. This table has roughly 400,000 distinct CDR3 sequences, approximately 20% appearing once. Diagnosis was based on clinical symptoms, serum thyroxine, TRAb, thyroid ultrasound and orbital computed tomography. Sequencing used peripheral blood. This chain connects TRBV11-2 to TRBJ2-7; 11 bases line up with TRBD2. This sequence originates from a woman aged 18-29 years with Graves' ophthalmopathy. The CDR3 DNA reads as TGTGCCAGCAGCGCTCGACTAGCGGGACGAACCTACGAGCAGTACTTC. Amino acids: CASSARLAGRTYEQYF.